This is a list of T cell receptor beta chains from one sample in a study of shared clonotypes between healthy human individuals. Profiled with immunoSEQ multiplex PCR; TCRdb holds only in-frame clones, not every one. The data hold 110,000 or so clones, with 68% observed a single time. Sequenced material: memory CD8+ T cells sorted from blood. Every receptor here comes from a woman aged 25 to 39 in good health. CDR3s include the opening cysteine and the closing phenylalanine or tryptophan. A D gene is named only where the DNA matches it firmly. Size values are once, few and many counts, or a class for expanded clones, and some rows have none.

few,TRBD1,TRBV27,TRBJ2-7,14,CASTSGQGPYEQYF,TGTGCCAGCACTTCCGGACAGGGTCCCTACGAGCAGTACTTC
.,.,TRBV28,TRBJ1-5,17,CASSPAVVGYSNQPQHF,TGTGCCAGCAGCCCTGCTGTGGTTGGATATAGCAATCAGCCCCAGCATTTT
.,TRBD2,TRBV5-1,TRBJ2-7,18,CASSWKGTSGPSSYEQYF,TGCGCCAGCAGCTGGAAGGGGACTAGCGGGCCCTCATCCTACGAGCAGTACTTC
.,TRBD2,TRBV2,TRBJ2-3,18,CASSETASGINPTDTQYF,TGTGCCAGCAGTGAAACGGCTAGCGGGATAAATCCCACAGATACGCAGTATTTT
.,TRBD2,TRBV15,TRBJ2-2,15,CATRSGREDTGELFF,TGTGCCACCAGAAGCGGGCGGGAGGACACCGGGGAGCTGTTTTTT
.,TRBD1,TRBV28,TRBJ2-2,15,CASSLGDRDTGELFF,TGTGCCAGCAGTTTAGGGGACAGGGATACCGGGGAGCTGTTTTTT
.,TRBD1,TRBV4-1,TRBJ2-5,14,CASSRGTGQETQYF,TGCGCCAGCAGCCGCGGGACAGGCCAAGAGACCCAGTACTTC
.,.,TRBV4-2,TRBJ2-1,17,CASSLGMTANSYNEQFF,TGTGCCAGCAGCTTGGGGATGACAGCAAACTCCTACAATGAGCAGTTCTTC
few,TRBD2,TRBV25-1,TRBJ2-3,14,CASRMGGTTDTQYF,TGTGCCAGCAGAATGGGGGGGACGACAGATACGCAGTATTTT
.,TRBD1,TRBV15,TRBJ1-5,17,CATSSILGTVGVQPQHF,TGTGCCACCAGCAGTATACTTGGGACAGTTGGGGTTCAGCCCCAGCATTTT
.,.,TRBV7-8,TRBJ1-2,16,CASSLDWKGWDYGYTF,TGTGCCAGCAGCTTAGACTGGAAGGGTTGGGACTATGGCTACACCTTC
.,TRBD2,TRBV13,TRBJ2-5,17,CASSPSRTSGGQETQYF,TGTGCCAGCAGCCCCTCAAGGACTAGCGGGGGCCAAGAGACCCAGTACTTC
.,.,TRBV9,TRBJ2-1,13,CASSAPSEGEQFF,TGTGCCAGCAGCGCCCCCTCAGAGGGGGAGCAGTTCTTC
.,.,TRBV11-2,TRBJ1-3,15,CASSLDGASGNTIYF,TGTGCCAGCAGCTTAGACGGGGCATCTGGAAACACCATATATTTT
once,.,TRBV6-6,TRBJ2-7,13,CASSFSPPYEQYF,TGTGCCAGCAGTTTTTCCCCTCCGTACGAGCAGTACTTC
.,.,TRBV28,TRBJ2-2,15,CASSFWWQSTGELFF,TGTGCCAGCAGTTTCTGGTGGCAGTCCACCGGGGAGCTGTTTTTT
.,.,TRBV25-1,TRBJ2-3,15,CATSNTGANTDTQYF,TGTGCCACCTCCAATACCGGCGCCAATACAGATACGCAGTATTTT
once,.,TRBV27,TRBJ1-2,13,CASSFVKNYGYTF,TGTGCCAGCAGTTTCGTGAAAAACTATGGCTACACCTTC
few,TRBD2,TRBV27,TRBJ2-5,16,CASSKRPGGGQETQYF,TGTGCCAGCAGTAAACGTCCGGGAGGAGGACAAGAGACCCAGTACTTC
.,.,TRBV5-8,TRBJ1-6,15,CASSLAGMGYSPLHF,TGTGCCAGCAGCTTGGCAGGGATGGGTTATTCACCCCTCCACTTT
.,.,TRBV5-6,TRBJ2-5,16,CASSLLMQGGEETQYF,TGTGCCAGCAGCTTGTTGATGCAGGGAGGCGAAGAGACCCAGTACTTC
.,.,TRBV28,TRBJ2-7,18,CASSLFRRDVFQLHEQYF,TGTGCCAGCAGTTTATTCAGAAGGGACGTTTTTCAATTGCACGAGCAGTACTTC
.,.,TRBV9,TRBJ2-5,14,CASSVDVTWETQYF,TGTGCCAGCAGCGTAGACGTCACGTGGGAGACCCAGTACTTC
.,TRBD2,TRBV2,TRBJ2-7,12,CASSPPQREKYF,TGTGCCAGCAGTCCCCCCCAGCGGGAGAAGTACTTC
.,TRBD2,TRBV11-2,TRBJ2-2,14,CASRLREGAGELFF,TGTGCCAGCAGGCTTCGGGAGGGCGCCGGGGAGCTGTTTTTT
.,TRBD1,TRBV28,TRBJ2-1,20,CASSFNLVGMGPGTGIEQFF,TGTGCCAGCAGTTTTAATTTGGTTGGTATGGGTCCCGGGACAGGGATTGAGCAGTTCTTC
.,.,TRBV11-2,TRBJ2-7,12,CASSLSGNEQYF,TGTGCCAGCAGCTTAAGCGGTAACGAGCAGTACTTC
.,.,TRBV25-1,TRBJ2-7,15,CASSGLRGKEYEQYF,TGTGCCAGCAGTGGACTTCGGGGGAAAGAATACGAGCAGTACTTC
.,.,TRBV19,TRBJ1-2,13,CASSILRSYGYTF,TGTGCCAGTAGTATCCTCCGTTCCTATGGCTACACCTTC
.,TRBD1,TRBV5-5,TRBJ1-5,17,CASSPAAGTGGGQPQHF,TGTGCCAGCAGCCCGGCCGCCGGGACAGGGGGAGGTCAGCCCCAGCATTTT
.,TRBD1,TRBV29-1,TRBJ2-7,16,CSVEFWRGDRGYEQYF,TGCAGCGTTGAATTTTGGCGAGGGGACAGGGGCTACGAGCAGTACTTC
.,.,TRBV7-9,TRBJ2-7,16,CASSNPLGHYAYEQYF,TGTGCCAGCAGCAATCCTTTGGGACATTACGCCTACGAGCAGTACTTC
.,TRBD1,TRBV5-1,TRBJ1-4,14,CASSLGQGDEKLFF,TGCGCCAGCAGCTTGGGACAGGGAGATGAAAAACTGTTTTTT
.,.,TRBV10-2,TRBJ1-1,14,CASSSTDEGTEAFF,TGCGCCAGCAGTTCGACAGACGAGGGGACTGAAGCTTTCTTT
.,TRBD1,TRBV7-8,TRBJ1-2,13,CASSEQGAGGYTF,TGTGCCAGCAGCGAACAGGGGGCGGGCGGCTACACCTTC
.,TRBD1,TRBV6-1,TRBJ1-2,13,CASSPQGNYGYTF,TGTGCCAGCAGCCCACAGGGGAACTATGGCTACACCTTC
.,.,TRBV15,TRBJ1-5,13,CATSRDWNQPQHF,TGTGCCACCAGCAGAGATTGGAATCAGCCCCAGCATTTT
many,.,TRBV5-1,TRBJ2-4,15,CASRKEGPAKNIQYF,TGCGCCAGCAGAAAGGAGGGGCCAGCCAAAAACATTCAGTACTTC
.,.,TRBV4-1,TRBJ1-2,14,CASSQDGGLYGYTF,TGCGCCAGCAGCCAAGATGGGGGGCTATATGGCTACACCTTC
few,.,TRBV28,TRBJ2-7,14,CASSTGGTAREQYF,TGTGCCAGCAGTACGGGCGGGACAGCGCGGGAGCAGTACTTC
.,.,TRBV15,TRBJ2-1,15,CATRPDIAEDNEQFF,TGTGCCACCCGACCGGATATAGCGGAAGACAATGAGCAGTTCTTC
once,TRBD1,TRBV27,TRBJ2-7,15,CASSFLGQENHEQYF,TGTGCCAGCAGTTTTTTAGGACAGGAAAATCACGAGCAGTACTTC
.,TRBD2,TRBV9,TRBJ2-1,12,CASSTLAGSQFF,TGTGCCAGCAGCACATTAGCGGGCTCGCAGTTCTTC
.,.,TRBV11-2,TRBJ2-5,15,CASSRQTGEGETQYF,TGTGCCAGCAGCCGACAGACAGGGGAGGGAGAGACCCAGTACTTC
.,TRBD2,TRBV19,TRBJ2-3,15,CASRGLAGVSDTQYF,TGTGCCAGTAGGGGACTAGCGGGCGTGTCAGATACGCAGTATTTT
.,.,TRBV7-9,TRBJ1-2,16,CASSSGTLPADYGYTF,TGTGCCAGCAGCTCCGGGACTCTCCCTGCAGACTATGGCTACACCTTC
.,.,TRBV6-5,TRBJ1-2,14,CASSHLEGSYGYTF,TGTGCCAGCAGCCACTTAGAGGGGTCCTATGGCTACACCTTC
.,.,TRBV4-1,TRBJ2-1,14,CASSQGDVSNEQFF,TGCGCCAGCAGCCAAGGGGACGTATCCAATGAGCAGTTCTTC
.,TRBD2,TRBV27,TRBJ2-2,13,CASSRTSGGELFF,TGTGCCAGCAGTCGGACTAGCGGCGGGGAGCTGTTTTTT
.,TRBD2,TRBV7-8,TRBJ2-7,15,CASSLLAGYSYEQYF,TGTGCCAGCAGCTTGCTAGCGGGATATTCCTACGAGCAGTACTTC